This paragraph reports one TCR beta chain. Authors' methods: Out-of-frame sequences were removed, leaving some 2 million distinct TCRbeta sequences. Here immunoSEQ multiplex PCR was the method, and the copy in TCRdb shows in-frame clones only, minus some. For V, J and clone size, that table is used; D and trimming come from the DNA. The sample shows approximately 60,000 clones, approximately 78% of them seen only once. This entry comes from a study of memory CD4+ T cells and cytomegalovirus serostatus. Single viable CD3+CD4+CD8-CD45RO+ cells were sorted as the memory CD4+ T cells. This sequence was found in an adult in good health and CMV-seronegative. The source material was memory CD4+ T cells from blood.

The CDR3 DNA reads as TGTGCCTGGAGTTATGACAGAAACAATTCACCCCTCCACTTT. Amino acids: CAWSYDRNNSPLHF. V usage is TRBV30 and J usage is TRBJ1-6; the D gene is possibly TRBD1 (5 bases). CDR1 GTSNPN and CDR2 SVGIG come from the germline V gene (reference sequence). V lost 2 bases to trimming and J lost 7 bases, with 12 bases between them. CDR3 length: 14 residues.